One and the same sample provided the 29 T cell receptor beta chains below, sequenced in a study of cytomegalovirus exposure and HLA in healthy donors. Assay: immunoSEQ multiplex PCR; the TCRdb copy retains only in-frame clones and omits some. Of 150,000 to 200,000 clones listed, approximately 89% are singletons. Sequences were obtained from PBMCs. Every receptor here comes from a young man in good health and CMV-seropositive.

The V call is TRBV7-2, the J call TRBJ2-2; tentatively, D is TRBD1 (5 bases). Germline V CDR1 and CDR2: SGHTA, FQGNSA. This CDR3 comprises 16 residues. The ends were cut back, 7 bases at V and 0 bases at J, with 15 bases in the middle. As DNA, the CDR3 is TGTGCCAGCAAGGAAGACAGCGACGCGAACACCGGGGAGCTGTTTTTT. Its protein is CASKEDSDANTGELFF. Full variable domain (outside the CDR3, taken from reference TRBV7-2 and TRBJ2-2): GAGVSQSPSNKVTEKGKDVELRCDPISGHTALYWYRQSLGQGLEFLIYFQGNSAPDKSGLPSDRFSAERTGGSVSTLTIQRTQQEDSAVYLCASKEDSDANTGELFFGEGSRLTVL.

This clone was recorded at least ten times. The chain is built from TRBV29-1 and TRBJ2-2, with TRBD2 matching over 12 bases. The V gene end was trimmed by 4 bases and the J gene end by 7 bases; junction bases not matched to a gene: 7. The germline CDR1 and CDR2 sequences are SQVTM and ANQGSEA. This CDR3 spans 15 amino acids. The CDR3 nucleotides are TGCAGCGTTGCTAGCGGGAGGGCCAAGGACGGGGAGCTGTTTTTT. It translates to CSVASGRAKDGELFF.

This clone has a single count. V gene TRBV5-8 combines with J gene TRBJ2-3; TRBD1 is a possible D gene (5 bases). Trimming stripped 0 bases from V and 0 bases from J, with 5 bases between. There are 14 residues in the CDR3. Per the germline V gene, CDR1 is SGHTS and CDR2 is YDEGEE. The CDR3 nucleotides are TGTGCCAGCAGCTTGGACAGGAGCACAGATACGCAGTATTTT. Its protein product is CASSLDRSTDTQYF.

This rearrangement joins TRBV28 to TRBJ2-1; the match to TRBD1 covers 9 bases. Germline V gene lookup returns CDR1 MDHEN and CDR2 SYDVKM. J was trimmed by 5 bases and V by 7 bases; bases with no gene match: 15. The CDR3 covers 17 residues. The CDR3 here is CASTISLPGTGNNEQFF. CDR3 DNA: TGTGCCAGCACCATTTCCTTACCCGGGACAGGGAACAATGAGCAGTTCTTC.

The chain links TRBV6-1 to TRBJ1-2, with a tentative D call TRBD1 (6 bases). V lost 5 bases and J lost 8, with 9 bases in between. The CDR3 runs to 11 residues. Germline values: CDR1 MNHNS, CDR2 SASEGT. The CDR3 is CASSSGDGYTF. Written as DNA, the CDR3 is TGTGCCAGCAGTTCAGGGGACGGCTACACCTTC.

V is TRBV11-2 and J is TRBJ2-5; 9 positions agree with TRBD1. The CDR3 totals 15 residues. The germline CDR1 and CDR2 sequences are SGHAT and FQNNGV. The V and J ends lost 5 bases and 2 bases, in that order; junction bases with no gene match: 6. The DNA for the CDR3 is TGTGCCAGCAGCCGAGGGACAGGGCCACAAGAGACCCAGTACTTC. It codes for CASSRGTGPQETQYF.

This clone is a singleton in its sample. The chain is built from TRBV28 and TRBJ2-3, with D possibly matching TRBD2 (6 bases). V gave up 5 bases and J gave up 3 bases, with 15 bases separating them. CDR1 and CDR2 from the germline V gene are MDHEN and SYDVKM. This CDR3 spans 15 amino acids. The DNA of the CDR3 is TGTGCCAGCAGTACGCTGGGGACTGAGACAGATACGCAGTATTTT. The encoded protein is CASSTLGTETDTQYF.

The chain employs TRBV5-1 and TRBJ2-1; no clear D. Trimming cost V 0 bases and J 5 bases, with 9 bases left between them. Germline CDR1 SGHRS, CDR2 YFSETQ. The CDR3 covers 14 residues. The CDR3 region is CASSLAGTNNEQFF. CDR3 in DNA: TGCGCCAGCAGCTTGGCAGGTACCAACAATGAGCAGTTCTTC.

The rearrangement uses TRBV25-1 and TRBJ1-1; 9 positions agree with TRBD1. CDR1 and CDR2 (germline): MGHDK, SYGVNS. The V gene end was trimmed by 7 bases and the J gene end by 5 bases; junction bases not matched to a gene: 11. CDR3 length: 15 amino acids. CDR3 coding DNA: TGTGCCAGCACCTCGGGACAGGGAGGTTATACTGAAGCTTTCTTT. Its protein product is CASTSGQGGYTEAFF.

The CDR3 bases are TGTGCCAGCACCTCAGGGCTAACCTACGAGCAGTACTTC. The encoded protein is CASTSGLTYEQYF. The chain links TRBV27 to TRBJ2-7, with D maybe TRBD1 (5 bases). This CDR3 comprises 13 residues. The V gene lost 7 bases and the J gene lost 2 bases, with 12 bases spanning the gap. The germline gives CDR1 MNHEY, CDR2 SMNVEV (reference sequence).

The chain carries TRBV5-5 and TRBJ2-7, with 9 bases fitting TRBD1. This CDR3 has 14 residues. Germline V gene data show CDR1 as SGHKS and CDR2 as YYEKEE (reference sequence). V dropped 2 bases and J dropped 3; count of bases not matched to a gene: 3. Here the CDR3 DNA reads TGTGCCAGCAGCTTCGCGACAGGGGGCTACGAGCAGTACTTC. Translation: CASSFATGGYEQYF.

The rearrangement links TRBV29-1 to TRBJ2-1, with 11 nucleotides matching TRBD1. The CDR3 totals 14 residues. Germline V lookup: CDR1 SQVTM, CDR2 ANQGSEA. After removal of 6 bases from V and 3 bases from J, the junction contained 4 bases not matched to a gene. CDR3 bases: TGCAGCGTCCAGGGGACAGGGGGCTACAATGAGCAGTTCTTC. Amino acids: CSVQGTGGYNEQFF.

This clone was seen only once. The CDR3 DNA reads TGTGCCAGCAGCTTGGGGACAGCGCCGAGCGAGACCCAGTACTTC. Its translation: CASSLGTAPSETQYF. The V and J genes are TRBV5-4 and TRBJ2-5; maybe TRBD1 (6 bases). Germline assignment: CDR1 SGHNT and CDR2 YYREEE (reference sequence). The CDR3 spans 15 residues. V was shortened by 0 bases and J by 5 bases, with 14 bases between the two germline ends.

The chain recombines TRBV19 with TRBJ2-2, with TRBD1 as a possible D gene (7 bases). The CDR3 is 16 residues long. With 4 bases removed from V and 4 bases from J, the gap between germline ends came to 16 bases. Germline loops: CDR1 LNHDA, CDR2 SQIVND (reference sequence). This CDR3 reads CASSRIQGGGTGELFF. The CDR3 DNA sequence: TGTGCCAGTAGTAGAATCCAGGGGGGAGGCACCGGGGAGCTGTTTTTT.

This sequence joins TRBV9 and TRBJ2-7, with D tentatively TRBD2 (6 bases). V was trimmed by 4 bases and J by 0 bases, leaving 11 bases between them. The CDR3 spans 14 residues. Germline V gene data show CDR1 as SGDLS and CDR2 as YYNGEE. The CDR3 loop is CASSPLAASYEQYF. The CDR3 nucleotides are TGTGCCAGCAGCCCCTTAGCGGCCTCCTACGAGCAGTACTTC.

In its sample, this clone was seen once. The genes are TRBV7-9 and TRBJ2-3; no clear D. CDR1 and CDR2 (germline): SEHNR, FQNEAQ (reference sequence). The CDR3 extends over 11 amino acids. The V end lost 7 bases, the J end lost 5 bases, and 7 bases lay between the germline ends. CDR3 sequence reads: CASTELDTQYF. CDR3 sequence (DNA): TGTGCCAGCACGGAGCTAGATACGCAGTATTTT.

V gene TRBV9 combines with J gene TRBJ2-2; 10 positions agree with TRBD2. The V gene end was trimmed by 2 bases and the J gene end by 0 bases; junction bases not matched to a gene: 1. CDR3 length equals 16 residues. The germline gives CDR1 SGDLS, CDR2 YYNGEE. The CDR3 is CASSVGTSANTGELFF. CDR3 bases: TGTGCCAGCAGCGTGGGGACTAGCGCGAACACCGGGGAGCTGTTTTTT.

The chain couples TRBV5-4 to TRBJ1-2, with 7 bases that match TRBD1. V trimming: 0 bases; J trimming: 5 bases; junction bases outside the gene matches: 13. Germline V gene sequence: CDR1 SGHNT, CDR2 YYREEE (reference sequence). CDR3 size: 17 residues. CDR3 nucleotides: TGTGCCAGCAGCTTGGGGTCCAGGGGGGATCTACGTTATGGCTACACCTTC. This gives the protein CASSLGSRGDLRYGYTF.

This chain connects TRBV6-1 to TRBJ2-1, with TRBD2 identical over 14 bases. CDR3 size: 15 residues. V shed 8 bases, J shed 10 bases, and the junction held 10 bases outside the gene matches. The germline V gene has CDR1 MNHNS and CDR2 SASEGT. DNA of the CDR3: TGTGCCAGCCTGGCCGGGACTAGCGGGAGACACGAGCAGTTCTTC. It is translated as CASLAGTSGRHEQFF.

The rearrangement joins TRBV29-1 to TRBJ1-4; 9 bases match TRBD1. Per germline, CDR1 SQVTM and CDR2 ANQGSEA. V lost 6 bases to trimming and J lost 6 bases; unmatched junction nucleotides: 8. The CDR3 contains 14 residues. The CDR3, as DNA: TGCAGCGTCTGGGGTGACAGGGGGGATGAAAAACTGTTTTTT. Its translation: CSVWGDRGDEKLFF. Full variable domain (missing parts from reference TRBV29-1 and TRBJ1-4): SAVISQKPSRDICQRGTSLTIQCQVDSQVTMMFWYRQQPGQSLTLIATANQGSEATYESGFVIDKFPISRPNLTFSTLTVSNMSPEDSSIYLCSVWGDRGDEKLFFGSGTQLSVL.

The chain employs TRBV9 and TRBJ2-3, with D possibly being TRBD2 (6 bases). CDR3 length: 14 residues. CDR1 and CDR2 (germline): SGDLS, YYNGEE. V was cut by 0 bases and J by 2 bases, with 7 bases left in between. CDR3 loop: CASSVGGDTDTQYF. The CDR3 region has the DNA TGTGCCAGCAGCGTAGGCGGGGACACAGATACGCAGTATTTT.

V gene TRBV14 combines with J gene TRBJ2-1; D ambiguous. The CDR3 length is 14 residues. Germline CDR1 is SGHDN and CDR2 is FVKESK. Trimming removed 0 bases at V and 5 bases at J, with 8 bases between. The chain's CDR3 is CASSQEVLDNEQFF. Written as DNA, the CDR3 is TGTGCCAGCAGCCAAGAGGTCCTAGACAATGAGCAGTTCTTC.

V usage is TRBV6-1 and J usage is TRBJ2-7; 8 nucleotides line up with TRBD1. CDR1 is MNHNS, CDR2 SASEGT, per germline. This CDR3 spans 17 amino acids. The ends lost 1 base at V and 3 bases at J; junction bases unmatched: 11. CDR3: CASSEVPGTGGFYEQYF. The DNA for the CDR3 is TGTGCCAGCAGTGAAGTGCCAGGGACAGGCGGATTCTACGAGCAGTACTTC.

V and J are TRBV5-1 and TRBJ1-2, with 9 nucleotides matching TRBD1. The ends lost 2 bases at V and 4 bases at J; junction bases unmatched: 9. The germline CDR1 and CDR2 sequences are SGHRS and YFSETQ. The length of the CDR3 is 16 residues. CDR3 residues: CASSFGDGDRAYGYTF. Written as DNA, the CDR3 is TGCGCCAGCAGCTTCGGGGATGGGGACAGGGCCTATGGCTACACCTTC.

In this sample, this clone turned up a few times. This chain links TRBV7-9 with TRBJ2-7; unclear D gene. The CDR3 contains 12 residues. Germline CDR1 is SEHNR and CDR2 is FQNEAQ (reference sequence). V gave up 5 bases and J gave up 6 bases, with 11 bases separating them. Here the CDR3 reads CASSPSGLEQYF. The CDR3 DNA sequence: TGTGCCAGCAGCCCTTCGGGTCTCGAGCAGTACTTC.

The rearrangement links TRBV11-2 to TRBJ2-7; TRBD2 matches at 11 bases. From germline, CDR1 is SGHAT and CDR2 FQNNGV. V lost 2 bases and J lost 5; bases outside the gene matches: 17. This CDR3 is built from 19 residues. The CDR3, as DNA: TGTGCCAGCAGCTTAAGAGGGCTAGCGGGAGGACGGCTGGAGCACGAGCAGTACTTC. This codes for CASSLRGLAGGRLEHEQYF.

The chain carries TRBV4-1 and TRBJ1-5; D gene ambiguous. Trimming took off 2 bases at V and 0 bases at J, with 5 bases between the two ends. The germline V gene encodes CDR1 MGHRA and CDR2 YSYEKL. The CDR3 sequence is 14 residues long. The CDR3: CASSQLYSNQPQHF. In DNA, the CDR3 is TGCGCCAGCAGCCAACTATATAGCAATCAGCCCCAGCATTTT.

This clone appeared a single time. This chain joins TRBV11-3 and TRBJ2-4; 11 bases agree with TRBD2. Trimming cost V 3 bases and J 6 bases; bases outside gene matches: 1. The CDR3 extends over 14 amino acids. Germline V gives CDR1 SGHNT, CDR2 YENEEA. The CDR3 DNA sequence: TGTGCCAGCAGCTTTGGACTAGCGGGAAACATTCAGTACTTC. Its protein product is CASSFGLAGNIQYF.

The gene calls are TRBV19 and TRBJ2-1; 9 bases align to TRBD2. The V gene's germline CDR1 is LNHDA and CDR2 SQIVND (reference sequence). Trimming at V came to 9 bases and at J to 9 bases, leaving 9 bases not matched to a gene. This CDR3 has 13 residues. For the CDR3, the DNA is TGTGCCAGCAGTCTCAGCGGGAGGACTGAGCAGTTCTTC. The encoded protein is CASSLSGRTEQFF.